The 25 T cell receptor beta chains in this list originate from one sample, sequenced in a study of blood T cell repertoires in COVID-19. The data were produced by immunoSEQ multiplex PCR, yet TCRdb's version contains in-frame clones alone and is incomplete. The repertoire has fewer than 200,000 clones, more than 60% of them found once; the top ten carry 8% to 9.5%. The sequenced material came from peripheral blood. These receptors all come from a man in his 60s with acute or convalescent COVID-19.

This clone was found a few times. The rearrangement uses TRBV27 and TRBJ1-6; no clear D. V was pared by 4 bases and J by 0 bases, with 13 bases between. CDR1 is MNHEY and CDR2 is SMNVEV in the germline V gene (reference sequence). This CDR3 is 17 amino acids long. The CDR3 coding sequence is TGTGCCAGCAGTTCCAATATCGGGAGCTCCTATAATTCACCCCTCCACTTT. Translated, it gives CASSSNIGSSYNSPLHF.

This rearrangement joins TRBV2 to TRBJ2-1; possibly TRBD2 for D (6 bases). The germline V gene encodes CDR1 SNHLY and CDR2 FYNNEI. V lost 2 bases and J lost 0, with 8 bases in between. The CDR3 spans 15 residues. The CDR3 DNA reads as TGTGCCAGCAGTGAATCTAGCGTCTCCTACAATGAGCAGTTCTTC. It is translated as CASSESSVSYNEQFF.

This rearrangement joins TRBV6-5 to TRBJ2-1, with D maybe TRBD1 (5 bases). The length of the CDR3 is 14 residues. In germline, CDR1 is MNHEY, CDR2 SVGAGI. V was shortened by 5 bases and J by 3 bases, with 11 bases between the two germline ends. CDR3 loop: CASSTGHGYNEQFF. CDR3 DNA: TGTGCCAGCAGTACTGGACACGGCTACAATGAGCAGTTCTTC.

This clone was found a few times. V and J are TRBV3-1 (or the pseudogene TRBV3-2) and TRBJ1-2; 8 positions agree with TRBD1. The CDR3 sequence is 15 residues long. The V gene end was trimmed by 4 bases and the J gene end by 8 bases; junction bases not matched to a gene: 12. The germline gives CDR1 LGHDT, CDR2 YNNKEL (reference sequence). In nucleotides, the CDR3 is TGTGCCAGCAGCCTACTCAAGCAGGGGGCGGGCGGCTACACCTTC. Its translation is CASSLLKQGAGGYTF.

This chain connects TRBV6-5 to TRBJ1-1, with 7 nucleotides matching TRBD1. CDR1 is MNHEY and CDR2 is SVGAGI in the germline V gene. V gave up 6 bases and J gave up 2 bases; unmatched junction bases: 9. This CDR3 has 15 amino acids. CDR3 in amino acids: CASRSDRADNTEAFF. The CDR3 DNA reads TGTGCCAGCAGGAGCGACAGGGCAGACAACACTGAAGCTTTCTTT.

The chain joins TRBV27 to TRBJ2-7; D is perhaps TRBD1 (6 bases). Trimming pared 5 bases from V and 6 bases from J, leaving 20 bases between. Germline loops: CDR1 MNHEY, CDR2 SMNVEV (reference sequence). This CDR3 contains 15 residues. CDR3 residues: CASSDTGTLTSEQYF. DNA for the CDR3: TGTGCCAGCAGTGACACCGGGACATTGACGAGCGAGCAGTACTTC.

V usage is TRBV15 and J usage is TRBJ2-1; a weak D match, TRBD2 (7 bases). Germline assignment: CDR1 LNHNV and CDR2 YYDKDF (reference sequence). The CDR3 has 16 residues. V gave up 5 bases and J gave up 8 bases, with 22 bases separating them. CDR3 coding DNA: TGTGCCACCAGCCCCCGGAGGAGGGGGGGCGGCGATGAGCAGTTCTTC. Its translation is CATSPRRRGGGDEQFF.

The V and J genes are TRBV20-1 and TRBJ2-7; D is undetermined. This CDR3 comprises 11 residues. Germline-derived CDR1 and CDR2 are DFQATT and SNEGSKA (reference sequence). V lost 6 bases and J lost 0, with 6 bases in between. The CDR3: CSADSSYEQYF. Written as DNA, the CDR3 is TGCAGTGCCGATAGCTCCTACGAGCAGTACTTC.

The gene calls are TRBV19 and TRBJ2-7; D is possibly TRBD1 (6 bases). Trimming removed 6 bases at V and 3 bases at J, with 21 bases between. CDR1 LNHDA and CDR2 SQIVND come from the germline V gene (reference sequence). The CDR3 is 16 residues long. The CDR3 bases are TGTGCCAGTAGCCGCACCGCCTGGACAGCCAACTACGAGCAGTACTTC. Translation gives CASSRTAWTANYEQYF.

The chain uses TRBV7-9 and TRBJ1-2, with D maybe TRBD1 (5 bases). The CDR3 runs 12 residues. Germline CDR1 reads SEHNR; CDR2 reads FQNEAQ (reference sequence). The V end was cut by 3 bases, the J end by 5 bases, with 7 bases between. The CDR3: CASSFRQYGYTF. Here the CDR3 DNA reads TGTGCCAGCAGCTTTCGACAGTATGGCTACACCTTC.

The V and J genes are TRBV18 and TRBJ2-7; TRBD1 might be the D (6 bases). Germline V gene sequence: CDR1 KGHSH, CDR2 LQKENI. V lost 3 bases, J lost 3 bases, and 15 bases lay in between. The CDR3 is 15 residues long. The CDR3: CASSPTYRGNYEQYF. The CDR3 DNA sequence: TGTGCCAGCTCACCTACCTATAGGGGGAACTACGAGCAGTACTTC.

This clone was counted a few times. CDR3 in DNA: TGTGCCACCAGTGATTTGAAATTCACAGGAGAGTCTAACTATGGCTACACCTTC. This gives the protein CATSDLKFTGESNYGYTF. The chain joins TRBV24-1 to TRBJ1-2; weak D call: TRBD1 (5 bases). Germline V gene sequence: CDR1 KGHDR, CDR2 SFDVKD. This CDR3 comprises 18 residues. V was pared by 0 bases and J by 0 bases, with 16 bases between.

V usage is TRBV10-3 and J usage is TRBJ2-5, with TRBD1 as a possible D gene (6 bases). Germline CDR1 and CDR2: ENHRY and SYGVKD. The V and J ends lost 6 bases and 0 bases respectively, with 11 bases between them. This CDR3 contains 14 residues. CDR3 protein: CAISDGQNQETQYF. CDR3 coding DNA: TGTGCCATCAGCGACGGACAGAACCAAGAGACCCAGTACTTC.

V and J are TRBV6-5 and TRBJ2-5, with D perhaps matching TRBD2 (6 bases). This CDR3 contains 15 residues. Germline V lookup: CDR1 MNHEY, CDR2 SVGAGI. The ends were cut back, 5 bases at V and 0 bases at J, with 13 bases in the middle. The DNA for the CDR3 is TGTGCCAGCAGTCCCCAGGCGGGATACCAAGAGACCCAGTACTTC. This encodes CASSPQAGYQETQYF.

The chain links TRBV4-1 to TRBJ2-5; perhaps TRBD2 as D (6 bases). V lost 0 bases, J lost 1 base, and 9 bases lay in between. Germline V lookup: CDR1 MGHRA, CDR2 YSYEKL. The CDR3 consists of 15 residues. CDR3 DNA sequence: TGCGCCAGCAGCCAAGATCAGGGACTCCAAGAGACCCAGTACTTC. This codes for CASSQDQGLQETQYF.

The rearrangement joins TRBV5-4 to TRBJ1-2; the match to TRBD1 covers 9 bases. The CDR3 has 15 amino acids. Per germline, CDR1 SGHNT and CDR2 YYREEE (reference sequence). Trimming took 3 bases from V and 4 from J; bases not matched to a gene: 7. This CDR3 reads CASSSRTGASYGYTF. DNA of the CDR3: TGTGCCAGCAGCTCCCGGACAGGGGCGTCCTATGGCTACACCTTC.

This rearrangement joins TRBV7-2 to TRBJ2-3, with 10 bases fitting TRBD1. Germline CDR1 and CDR2: SGHTA and FQGNSA. The CDR3 consists of 18 residues. Trimming cost V 5 bases and J 2 bases; bases outside gene matches: 13. The CDR3 DNA reads TGTGCCAGCAGCCCCGGGACAGGGGCCCGCACCTCCACAGATACGCAGTATTTT. Amino acids: CASSPGTGARTSTDTQYF.

CDR3 coding DNA: TGTGCCAGCAGCAAATGTGGCGGGGAAGGATGGGAGCAGTACTTC. Protein: CASSKCGGEGWEQYF. The V call is TRBV21-1, the J call TRBJ2-7; the table's D call of TRBD2 was not tested on the DNA. TRBV21-1 is a listed pseudogene. The CDR3 is 15 amino acids.

The chain links TRBV24-1 to TRBJ2-5, with a possible D match to TRBD2 (6 bases). The CDR3 loop spans 17 amino acids. Germline loops: CDR1 KGHDR, CDR2 SFDVKD. Trimming stripped 0 bases from V and 5 bases from J, with 18 bases between. CDR3 loop: CATSDLWQEGSRETQYF. CDR3 sequence (DNA): TGTGCCACCAGTGATTTGTGGCAGGAGGGATCGCGGGAGACCCAGTACTTC.

V is TRBV9 and J is TRBJ1-1, with D possibly being TRBD1 (6 bases). V was trimmed by 2 bases and J by 3 bases, leaving 8 bases between them. There are 13 residues in the CDR3. The germline gives CDR1 SGDLS, CDR2 YYNGEE. The CDR3: CASSVTGHTEAFF. The CDR3 nucleotides are TGTGCCAGCAGCGTGACAGGTCACACTGAAGCTTTCTTT.

The chain has TRBV29-1 and TRBJ2-3, with 9 positions matching TRBD2. The CDR3 has 15 residues. V lost 3 bases to trimming and J lost 2 bases; unmatched junction nucleotides: 6. Looked up from germline, CDR1 is SQVTM and CDR2 is ANQGSEA. The CDR3 protein is CSVDGGGVSTDTQYF. The CDR3 DNA sequence: TGCAGCGTTGACGGCGGGGGGGTATCCACAGATACGCAGTATTTT.

The DNA of the CDR3 is TGTGCCTGGAGTCCAAAACAGGGGGCATGGCGTATGAACACTGAAGCTTTCTTT. This codes for CAWSPKQGAWRMNTEAFF. This chain connects TRBV30 to TRBJ1-1, with 9 bases identical to TRBD1. J lost 0 bases, V lost 2 bases, and 13 bases had no gene match. This CDR3 spans 18 amino acids. In germline, CDR1 is GTSNPN, CDR2 SVGIG (reference sequence).

The rearrangement joins TRBV9 to TRBJ1-1; 8 bases are shared with TRBD1. The CDR3 contains 14 residues. Germline V gives CDR1 SGDLS, CDR2 YYNGEE. V lost 7 bases and J lost 4; bases outside the gene matches: 9. The CDR3 DNA reads as TGTGCCAGCGGTCGAGGACAGGGAGGCACTGAAGCTTTCTTT. Its protein product is CASGRGQGGTEAFF.

The V gene is TRBV9, the J gene TRBJ2-7; the match to TRBD1 covers 10 bases. The CDR3 has 15 amino acids. Looked up from germline, CDR1 is SGDLS and CDR2 is YYNGEE. The trim removed 3 bases at V and 7 bases at J, leaving 10 bases unmatched. The CDR3 DNA reads TGTGCCAGCAGCGGATCCGGGACAGGGGATGGGGAGCAGTACTTC. Amino acids: CASSGSGTGDGEQYF.

The chain combines TRBV3-1 (or the pseudogene TRBV3-2) with TRBJ1-1, with 7 bases lining up with TRBD1. The germline V gene has CDR1 LGHDT and CDR2 YNNKEL (reference sequence). The CDR3 loop spans 15 amino acids. V lost 3 bases to trimming and J lost 0 bases; unmatched junction nucleotides: 4. The CDR3 DNA reads as TGTGCCAGCAGCCAGGAGGGACAGCTGAACACTGAAGCTTTCTTT. Its protein product is CASSQEGQLNTEAFF.